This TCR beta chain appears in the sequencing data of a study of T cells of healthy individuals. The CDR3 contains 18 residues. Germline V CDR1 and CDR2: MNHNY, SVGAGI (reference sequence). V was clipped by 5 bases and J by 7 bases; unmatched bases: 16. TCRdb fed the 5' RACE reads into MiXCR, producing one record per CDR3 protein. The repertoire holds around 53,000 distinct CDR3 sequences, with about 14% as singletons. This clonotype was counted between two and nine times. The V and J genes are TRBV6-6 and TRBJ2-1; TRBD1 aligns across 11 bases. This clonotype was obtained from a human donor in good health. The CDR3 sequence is CASSRTELWGQGGNEQFF. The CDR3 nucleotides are TGTGCCAGCAGTCGGACCGAATTGTGGGGACAGGGGGGGAATGAGCAGTTCTTC.